One and the same sample provided the 31 T cell receptor beta chains below, sequenced in a study of T cell changes during pregnancy in multiple sclerosis. Clones were read by immunoSEQ multiplex PCR, and TCRdb kept only the in-frame ones, dropping some. The sample lists 84,000 or so clones, less than 95% seen once, with 2% to 2.5% in the top ten. Sequences were derived from peripheral blood, sampled in the third trimester of pregnancy. The source of these receptors is a female donor with multiple sclerosis, enrolled in a pregnancy study.

The J gene is TRBJ2-3, the V gene TRBV6-1; TRBD1 agrees at 9 bases. The CDR3 contains 16 residues. With 3 bases clipped from V and 2 bases from J, the junction kept 6 bases outside the gene matches. Germline CDR1 and CDR2: MNHNS and SASEGT. The CDR3 bases are TGTGCCAGCAGTGAGGGCGGGACAGGGTACACAGATACGCAGTATTTT. Encoded protein: CASSEGGTGYTDTQYF.

This chain's CDR3 is CASSRVTGGTDTQYF. CDR3 in DNA: TGTGCCAGCAGCCGTGTTACAGGGGGAACAGATACGCAGTATTTT. The rearrangement links TRBV11-3 to TRBJ2-3, with 8 bases that match TRBD1. Trimming took 5 bases from V and 3 from J; bases not matched to a gene: 7. In germline, CDR1 is SGHNT, CDR2 YENEEA. The CDR3 is 15 residues long. The entire variable domain, with the rest obtained from reference TRBV11-3 and TRBJ2-3, is as follows: EAGVVQSPRYKIIEKKQPVAFWCNPISGHNTLYWYLQNLGQGPELLIRYENEEAVDDSQLPKDRFSAERLKGVDSTLKIQPAELGDSAVYLCASSRVTGGTDTQYFGPGTRLTVL.

This clone was seen a few times. CDR3 DNA sequence: TGCGCCAGCAGTGAGAGCCGGCGGGACACTGAAGCTTTCTTT. Protein sequence: CASSESRRDTEAFF. J is TRBJ1-1 and V is TRBV10-1; unclear D gene. CDR3 length equals 14 residues. V dropped 2 bases and J dropped 3 bases, with 10 bases sitting between them. Germline V gene data show CDR1 as WNHNN and CDR2 as SYGVQD (reference sequence).

J is TRBJ2-3 and V is TRBV7-6; D unclear. From germline, CDR1 is SGHVS and CDR2 FNYEAQ. Trimming removed 4 bases from V and 6 bases from J, with 11 bases in between. The CDR3 is 13 residues long. The CDR3 spells CASSYQSEDTQYF. The CDR3 DNA reads TGTGCCAGCAGCTACCAGTCGGAGGATACGCAGTATTTT.

V is TRBV19 and J is TRBJ2-3; 8 nucleotides line up with TRBD1. Germline loops: CDR1 LNHDA, CDR2 SQIVND (reference sequence). The CDR3 is made up of 15 amino acids. V was clipped by 3 bases and J by 7 bases; unmatched bases: 9. The CDR3 bases are TGTGCCAGTAGTATTTGGGCCCAGGGGGCGAATACGCAGTATTTT. Its translation is CASSIWAQGANTQYF.

This chain connects TRBV5-6 to TRBJ1-3; 7 nucleotides line up with TRBD1. Trimming removed 0 bases from V and 4 bases from J; junction bases left unmatched: 7. Germline CDR1 SGHDT, CDR2 YYEEEE. This CDR3 spans 16 amino acids. CDR3 coding DNA: TGTGCCAGCAGCTTGGGGACAGGAATCGAAGGAAACACCATATATTTT. It specifies CASSLGTGIEGNTIYF.

The chain carries TRBV19 and TRBJ1-2, with D possibly being TRBD1 (5 bases). The CDR3 contains 13 residues. The V and J ends lost 6 bases and 5 bases respectively, with 13 bases between them. Germline-derived CDR1 and CDR2 are LNHDA and SQIVND (reference sequence). The CDR3 DNA sequence: TGTGCCAGTAGCGGCAGGGTGGGGTATGGCTACACCTTC. Protein: CASSGRVGYGYTF.

The chain employs TRBV14 and TRBJ1-6; 8 positions match TRBD1. CDR1 is SGHDN, CDR2 FVKESK, per germline. This CDR3 has 17 residues. Trimming took 1 base from V and 7 from J; bases not matched to a gene: 9. The CDR3 loop reads CASSQGLLGQENSPLHF. The CDR3 nucleotides read TGTGCCAGCAGCCAAGGACTTCTGGGACAGGAGAATTCACCCCTCCACTTT.

The rearrangement links TRBV11-2 to TRBJ2-7, with a weak D call TRBD1 (6 bases). The V and J ends lost 0 bases and 5 bases respectively, with 20 bases between them. Germline CDR1 is SGHAT and CDR2 is FQNNGV. This CDR3 contains 17 residues. CDR3 DNA: TGTGCCAGCAGCTTAGATCTTACGAATACAGGGTTCGACGAGCAGTACTTC. Amino acids: CASSLDLTNTGFDEQYF.

The gene calls are TRBV7-9 and TRBJ1-1; tentative D call: TRBD1 (6 bases). Germline V gene sequence: CDR1 SEHNR, CDR2 FQNEAQ (reference sequence). V shed 5 bases and J shed 5 bases, with 18 bases lying between them. The CDR3 has 15 amino acids. CDR3 protein: CASSLKGFQGTEAFF. The CDR3, as DNA: TGTGCCAGCAGCCTTAAGGGATTCCAGGGGACTGAAGCTTTCTTT.

The chain carries TRBV19 and TRBJ1-2; a possible D gene is TRBD1 (5 bases). Germline V gene lookup returns CDR1 LNHDA and CDR2 SQIVND (reference sequence). Trimming pared 10 bases from V and 8 bases from J, leaving 20 bases between. There are 13 residues in the CDR3. CDR3 protein: CATQMGGGYGYTF. CDR3 nucleotide sequence: TGTGCCACCCAAATGGGGGGTGGATACGGCTACACCTTC.

V and J are TRBV5-6 and TRBJ2-7, with TRBD1 identical over 7 bases. The germline gives CDR1 SGHDT, CDR2 YYEEEE. This CDR3 contains 12 residues. The junction had 5 bases not matched to a gene; V was cut back by 4 bases and J by 7 bases. CDR3: CASSLGTAEQYF. The CDR3 nucleotides are TGTGCCAGCAGCCTTGGGACAGCTGAGCAGTACTTC.

This sequence joins TRBV7-3 and TRBJ1-1; D is unclear. In germline, CDR1 is SGHTA, CDR2 FQGTGA. The CDR3 is 15 residues long. V shed 5 bases and J shed 5 bases, with 18 bases lying between them. CDR3 residues: CASSKSPSPETEAFF. In DNA form, the CDR3 reads TGTGCCAGCAGCAAATCTCCGAGCCCTGAGACTGAAGCTTTCTTT.

The gene calls are TRBV5-1 and TRBJ1-5; D is unclear. V lost 0 bases, J lost 1 base, and 8 bases lay in between. This CDR3 is 15 amino acids long. Germline V gene lookup returns CDR1 SGHRS and CDR2 YFSETQ. The DNA of the CDR3 is TGCGCCAGCAGCTTGGACGGGGAGAGCAATCAGCCCCAGCATTTT. Translating it yields CASSLDGESNQPQHF.

The chain joins TRBV11-2 to TRBJ2-7; 8 positions agree with TRBD2. Germline V gene data show CDR1 as SGHAT and CDR2 as FQNNGV. This CDR3 spans 15 amino acids. V gave up 5 bases and J gave up 3 bases; unmatched junction bases: 9. The CDR3 region is CASSPKRAGDYEQYF. CDR3 bases: TGTGCCAGCAGCCCAAAGCGAGCGGGGGACTACGAGCAGTACTTC.

The rearrangement joins TRBV27 to TRBJ1-1, with D unresolved. Germline CDR1 reads MNHEY; CDR2 reads SMNVEV (reference sequence). The length of the CDR3 is 13 residues. Trimming removed 5 bases from V and 1 base from J, with 8 bases in between. The CDR3 DNA sequence: TGTGCCAGCAGTCCTGCGGGGAACACTGAAGCTTTCTTT. Protein product: CASSPAGNTEAFF.

This clone was counted only a few times. Written as DNA, the CDR3 is TGTGCCATCAGGGATGCCGGGACTGCGAATTCACCCCTCCACTTT. Translated: CAIRDAGTANSPLHF. This chain connects TRBV10-3 to TRBJ1-6, with D perhaps matching TRBD1 (5 bases). V was cut by 6 bases and J by 7 bases, with 16 bases left in between. In germline, CDR1 is ENHRY, CDR2 SYGVKD. There are 15 residues in the CDR3.

V gene TRBV29-1 combines with J gene TRBJ2-5; D is perhaps TRBD1 (6 bases). The V gene's germline CDR1 is SQVTM and CDR2 ANQGSEA. The CDR3 is 11 amino acids. Trimming took off 8 bases at V and 3 bases at J, with 10 bases between the two ends. The CDR3, as DNA: TGCAGCACAAGGACAGAAGAGACCCAGTACTTC. Encoded protein: CSTRTEETQYF.

V usage is TRBV4-1 and J usage is TRBJ2-1, with TRBD2 matching 7 bases. CDR3 length: 15 residues. Trimming took 0 bases from V and 10 from J; bases not matched to a gene: 9. Per germline, CDR1 MGHRA and CDR2 YSYEKL. CDR3 sequence: CASSQETGEGQEQFF. CDR3 nucleotides: TGCGCCAGCAGCCAAGAAACGGGGGAGGGCCAAGAGCAGTTCTTC.

The chain has TRBV7-3 and TRBJ2-3; maybe TRBD2 (6 bases). The CDR3 sequence is 14 residues long. V was trimmed by 4 bases and J by 2 bases, leaving 10 bases between them. From germline, CDR1 is SGHTA and CDR2 FQGTGA. The chain's CDR3 is CASSSGLNTDTQYF. CDR3 bases: TGTGCCAGCAGCTCGGGACTGAACACAGATACGCAGTATTTT.

The genes are TRBV7-3 and TRBJ2-3, with unresolved D. CDR1 is SGHTA and CDR2 is FQGTGA in the germline V gene. Trimming pared 5 bases from V and 4 bases from J, leaving 13 bases between. The CDR3 is 14 residues long. The CDR3 DNA reads TGTGCCAGCAGCCCCAATGCTCTACCAGATACGCAGTATTTT. Amino acids: CASSPNALPDTQYF.

The V call is TRBV21-1, the J call TRBJ2-7; whether TRBD2, the table's D call, matches the DNA was not checked. TRBV21-1 is tagged as a pseudogene. The CDR3 covers 17 residues. CDR3 in amino acids: CASTQGGGQGVTYEQYF. The CDR3 DNA reads as TGTGCCAGCACCCAAGGGGGGGGTCAAGGGGTTACCTACGAGCAGTACTTC.

The chain links TRBV11-2 to TRBJ1-2; possible D gene TRBD1, 6 bases. The germline V gene encodes CDR1 SGHAT and CDR2 FQNNGV. Trimming pared 1 base from V and 2 bases from J, leaving 23 bases between. This CDR3 has 19 amino acids. The CDR3 DNA reads as TGTGCCAGCAGCTTAGGACCCCCCGGGACAACCTCCTTCAACTATGGCTACACCTTC. Amino acid sequence: CASSLGPPGTTSFNYGYTF.

The V call is TRBV7-9, the J call TRBJ2-5; 10 nucleotides agree with TRBD2. The CDR3 has 15 amino acids. V lost 10 bases to trimming and J lost 5 bases; unmatched junction nucleotides: 13. Germline CDR1 reads SEHNR; CDR2 reads FQNEAQ (reference sequence). The CDR3 DNA is TGTGCCACCACGCCGGTGCTAGCGGGGGTTGAGACCCAGTACTTC. This translates into CATTPVLAGVETQYF.

This clone was found once. The V call is TRBV10-3, the J call TRBJ1-1; D remains unclear. CDR1 ENHRY and CDR2 SYGVKD come from the germline V gene. CDR3 length equals 15 residues. The V end lost 6 bases, the J end lost 5 bases, and 19 bases lay between the germline ends. The CDR3: CAIREDPSSGTEAFF. The CDR3 nucleotides read TGTGCCATCAGGGAGGACCCCTCCTCGGGAACTGAAGCTTTCTTT.

This clone was found once. The V call is TRBV25-1, the J call TRBJ1-2, with a possible D match to TRBD1 (6 bases). V was clipped by 2 bases and J by 3 bases, with 10 bases between them. CDR1 and CDR2 from the germline V gene are MGHDK and SYGVNS. The CDR3 has 14 amino acids. This chain's CDR3 is CASSEAGEHYGYTF. The CDR3 nucleotides are TGTGCCAGCAGTGAAGCAGGGGAGCACTATGGCTACACCTTC.

The V gene is TRBV28, the J gene TRBJ2-7; possibly TRBD2 for D (6 bases). V was pared by 8 bases and J by 0 bases, with 14 bases between. The V gene's germline CDR1 is MDHEN and CDR2 SYDVKM. This CDR3 comprises 14 residues. CDR3: CASGGGVLSYEQYF. DNA for the CDR3: TGTGCCAGCGGAGGCGGGGTGCTCTCCTACGAGCAGTACTTC.

This clone was seen once. This chain uses TRBV7-9 with TRBJ2-7; 7 nucleotides match TRBD1. From germline, CDR1 is SEHNR and CDR2 FQNEAQ (reference sequence). V lost 4 bases, J lost 2 bases, and 11 bases stayed unmatched. This CDR3 comprises 16 residues. DNA for the CDR3: TGTGCCAGCAGCTCCTCAGACAGGGATCGCCCCTACGAGCAGTACTTC. Its translation: CASSSSDRDRPYEQYF.

J is TRBJ1-1 and V is TRBV21-1. TRBV21-1 corresponds to a pseudogene. This CDR3 is built from 11 residues. The CDR3 region is CAPGRATEAFF. Here the CDR3 DNA reads TGTGCCCCCGGGAGGGCCACTGAAGCTTTCTTT.

This CDR3 reads CASRHGDIREQYF. CDR3 nucleotides: TGTGCCAGCAGACACGGGGACATAAGAGAGCAGTACTTC. The rearrangement joins TRBV2 to TRBJ2-7; D is perhaps TRBD1 (6 bases). Per germline, CDR1 SNHLY and CDR2 FYNNEI. The V end was cut by 6 bases, the J end by 7 bases, with 16 bases between. This CDR3 is 13 amino acids long.

The chain combines TRBV27 with TRBJ2-1; 8 bases are shared with TRBD2. From germline, CDR1 is MNHEY and CDR2 SMNVEV (reference sequence). This CDR3 has 16 residues. J gave up 0 bases and V 5 bases, and 6 bases lay outside the gene matches. CDR3: CASSGERGSSYNEQFF. CDR3 bases: TGTGCCAGCAGTGGGGAGCGGGGGAGCTCCTACAATGAGCAGTTCTTC.